This T cell receptor (beta chain) was identified in a study of blood T cell repertoires in COVID-19. Produced via immunoSEQ multiplex PCR; TCRdb's table is partial and in-frame only. There are about 42,000 clones in the sample; about 86% occur only once, and nearly 45% lies in the top ten. In germline, CDR1 is SNHLY, CDR2 FYNNEI. This CDR3 has 14 amino acids. The trim removed 6 bases at V and 6 bases at J, leaving 6 bases unmatched. This clonotype originated in a human donor in a cohort sampled during active COVID-19. V gene TRBV2 combines with J gene TRBJ1-4; 8 bases line up with TRBD1. The sequenced sample was peripheral blood. CDR3 loop: CASRPGTGDEKLFF. CDR3 bases: TGTGCCAGCAGGCCTGGGACAGGAGATGAAAAACTGTTTTTT.